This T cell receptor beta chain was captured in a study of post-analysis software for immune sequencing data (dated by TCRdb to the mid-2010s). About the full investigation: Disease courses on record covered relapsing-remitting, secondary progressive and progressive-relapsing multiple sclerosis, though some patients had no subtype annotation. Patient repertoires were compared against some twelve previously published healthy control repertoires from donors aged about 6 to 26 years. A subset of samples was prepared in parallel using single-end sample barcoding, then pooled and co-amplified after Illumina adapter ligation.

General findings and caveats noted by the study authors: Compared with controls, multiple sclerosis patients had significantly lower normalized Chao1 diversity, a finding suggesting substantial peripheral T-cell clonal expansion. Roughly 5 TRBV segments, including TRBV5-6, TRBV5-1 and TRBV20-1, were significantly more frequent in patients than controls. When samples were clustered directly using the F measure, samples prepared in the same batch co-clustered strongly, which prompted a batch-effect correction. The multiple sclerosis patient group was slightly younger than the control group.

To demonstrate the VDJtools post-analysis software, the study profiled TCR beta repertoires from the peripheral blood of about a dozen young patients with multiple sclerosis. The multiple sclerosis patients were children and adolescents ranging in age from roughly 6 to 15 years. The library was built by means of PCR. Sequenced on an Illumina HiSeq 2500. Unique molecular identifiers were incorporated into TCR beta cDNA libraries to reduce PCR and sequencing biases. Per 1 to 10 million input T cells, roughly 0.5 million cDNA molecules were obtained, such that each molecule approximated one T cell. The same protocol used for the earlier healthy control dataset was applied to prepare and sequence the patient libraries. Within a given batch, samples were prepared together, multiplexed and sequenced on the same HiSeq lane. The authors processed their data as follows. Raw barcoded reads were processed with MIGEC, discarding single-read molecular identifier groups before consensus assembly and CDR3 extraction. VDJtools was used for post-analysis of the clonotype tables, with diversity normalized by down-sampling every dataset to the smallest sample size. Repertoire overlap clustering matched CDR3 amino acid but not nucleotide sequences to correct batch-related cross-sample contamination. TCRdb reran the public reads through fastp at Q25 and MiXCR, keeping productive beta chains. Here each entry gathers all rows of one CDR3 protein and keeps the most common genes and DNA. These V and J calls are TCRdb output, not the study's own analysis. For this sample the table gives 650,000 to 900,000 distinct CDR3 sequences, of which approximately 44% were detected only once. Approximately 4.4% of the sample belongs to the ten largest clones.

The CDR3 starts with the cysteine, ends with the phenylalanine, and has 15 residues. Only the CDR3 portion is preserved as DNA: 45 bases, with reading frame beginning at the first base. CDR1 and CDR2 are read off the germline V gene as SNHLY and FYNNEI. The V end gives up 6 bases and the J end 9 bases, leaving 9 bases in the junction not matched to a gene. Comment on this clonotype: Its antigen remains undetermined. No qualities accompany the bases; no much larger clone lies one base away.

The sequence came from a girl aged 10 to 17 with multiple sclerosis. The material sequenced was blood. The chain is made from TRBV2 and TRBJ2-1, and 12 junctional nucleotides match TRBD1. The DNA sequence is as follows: TGTGCCAGCAGAACTACCGGGACAGGGGGCGGTGAGCAGTTCTTC. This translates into CASRTTGTGGGEQFF.